A single T cell receptor (beta chain) is shown here with its context. Its antigen is undetermined. The sample originates from a study of cytomegalovirus exposure and HLA in healthy donors. The primer mix had 60 Vbeta and 13 Jbeta primers. Generated by immunoSEQ multiplex PCR, the TCRdb table keeps only in-frame clones and is missing some. The table records over 150,000 clones, 80% to 90% of them present only once. General study results and limits: The presence/absence work took it that sequencing depth was about the same across donors.

What was sequenced was PBMCs. The clonotype originates from a young woman in good health and CMV-seropositive.

The CDR3 region has the DNA TGTGCCAGCAGCTCCGGGTTCCACGAGCAGTACTTC. Translated, it gives CASSSGFHEQYF. The chain carries TRBV13 and TRBJ2-7; D ambiguous. This CDR3 has 12 residues. V was trimmed by 4 bases and J by 5 bases, leaving 9 bases between them. In germline, CDR1 is PRHDT, CDR2 FYEKMQ (reference sequence).